Shown below are 21 T cell receptor beta chains from a single sample sequenced in a study of blood T cell repertoires in COVID-19. Generated by immunoSEQ multiplex PCR, the TCRdb table keeps only in-frame clones and is missing some. The sample consists of 180,000 or so clones, about 83% of them appearing once. Sample: peripheral blood. The receptors were sampled from a person aged 70 to 85 with COVID-19, enrolled during active disease.

The chain has TRBV10-3 and TRBJ1-1, with D maybe TRBD1 (5 bases). This CDR3 is 13 amino acids long. Trimming removed 7 bases at V and 1 base at J, with 10 bases between. The germline V gene encodes CDR1 ENHRY and CDR2 SYGVKD. The CDR3 loop is CAINAGKNTEAFF. The DNA of the CDR3 is TGTGCCATCAATGCAGGGAAGAACACTGAAGCTTTCTTT.

V usage is TRBV11-2 and J usage is TRBJ1-1; 8 nucleotides align to TRBD1. There are 14 residues in the CDR3. With 5 bases clipped from V and 5 bases from J, the junction kept 7 bases outside the gene matches. Germline V CDR1 and CDR2: SGHAT, FQNNGV. The CDR3 DNA reads as TGTGCCAGCAGCCCCTGGACAGGGACGACTGAAGCTTTCTTT. This codes for CASSPWTGTTEAFF.

The CDR3 is CAWSVSGLGLYSNQPQHF. CDR3 DNA sequence: TGTGCCTGGAGTGTTAGCGGGTTAGGGCTATATAGCAATCAGCCCCAGCATTTT. V usage is TRBV30 and J usage is TRBJ1-5; D is unresolved. With 0 bases removed from V and 0 bases from J, the gap between germline ends came to 18 bases. Germline V gene lookup returns CDR1 GTSNPN and CDR2 SVGIG (reference sequence). The CDR3 is 18 amino acids.

The V call is TRBV28, the J call TRBJ1-5; D might be TRBD1 (6 bases). CDR3 size: 16 residues. Trimming removed 5 bases from V and 6 bases from J, with 20 bases in between. Germline V gives CDR1 MDHEN, CDR2 SYDVKM. The CDR3 reads CASSPPPTGSSQPQHF. CDR3 sequence (DNA): TGTGCCAGCAGTCCACCCCCGACAGGTTCGAGTCAGCCCCAGCATTTT.

The genes are TRBV7-2 and TRBJ1-4; 7 positions agree with TRBD1. Germline trimming cut 5 bases from V and 7 bases from J; bases unmatched to any gene: 7. The CDR3 length is 14 residues. CDR1 and CDR2 (germline): SGHTA, FQGNSA. In nucleotides, the CDR3 is TGTGCCAGCAGCCCTACAGGGGCTTCTGAAAAACTGTTTTTT. It yields the protein CASSPTGASEKLFF.

This clone was counted only a few times. This chain joins TRBV4-3 and TRBJ1-1; the D gene is possibly TRBD1 (6 bases). Trimming shortened V by 0 bases and J by 8 bases, and 13 bases separated the two germline ends. CDR3 length: 14 residues. Germline lookup yields CDR1 LGHNA and CDR2 YSLEER. CDR3 nucleotide sequence: TGCGCCAGCAGCCAAGAGGGTTCGACAGGAGAAGCTTTCTTT. Residues: CASSQEGSTGEAFF.

This clone occurred many times. This chain uses TRBV7-2 with TRBJ2-2, with D maybe TRBD1 (7 bases). Trimming took 5 bases from V and 7 from J, leaving 14 bases between them. This CDR3 has 14 residues. In germline, CDR1 is SGHTA, CDR2 FQGNSA. CDR3 in amino acids: CASSTRGRDGELFF. As DNA, the CDR3 is TGTGCCAGCAGCACAAGGGGGCGGGACGGGGAGCTGTTTTTT.

The chain employs TRBV20-1 and TRBJ2-3; weak D call: TRBD2 (6 bases). The CDR3 length is 16 residues. Germline loops: CDR1 DFQATT, CDR2 SNEGSKA (reference sequence). Trimming pared 3 bases from V and 5 bases from J, leaving 21 bases between. The CDR3 loop is CSASPLALRRGDTQYF. The CDR3 DNA reads TGCAGTGCTAGTCCGCTAGCGCTCAGGAGGGGAGATACGCAGTATTTT.

This clone was observed a handful of times. The chain combines TRBV27 with TRBJ2-7; 11 nucleotides align to TRBD2. J lost 5 bases, V lost 6 bases, and 6 bases had no gene match. Germline CDR1 and CDR2: MNHEY and SMNVEV (reference sequence). CDR3 size: 14 residues. As DNA, the CDR3 is TGTGCCAGCAGATCTCTAGCGGGAGGCCACGAGCAGTACTTC. It specifies CASRSLAGGHEQYF.

J is TRBJ2-5 and V is TRBV7-2; D is perhaps TRBD1 (5 bases). The CDR3 consists of 12 residues. V lost 6 bases and J 7 bases, leaving 12 bases between the germline ends. The germline V gene encodes CDR1 SGHTA and CDR2 FQGNSA. The CDR3 DNA follows: TGTGCCAGCAGTCAGGGTACCGGGACCCAGTACTTC. Translation gives CASSQGTGTQYF. The full variable domain, its missing parts supplied by reference TRBV7-2 and TRBJ2-5, is GAGVSQSPSNKVTEKGKDVELRCDPISGHTALYWYRQSLGQGLEFLIYFQGNSAPDKSGLPSDRFSAERTGGSVSTLTIQRTQQEDSAVYLCASSQGTGTQYFGPGTRLLVL.

As to this clone: Other DNA variants within this sample encode the same CDR3. The chain is built from TRBV6-5 and TRBJ2-2, with D maybe TRBD1 (6 bases). Trimming shortened V by 2 bases and J by 1 base, and 8 bases separated the two germline ends. From germline, CDR1 is MNHEY and CDR2 SVGAGI. This CDR3 contains 15 residues. The chain's CDR3 is CASSYARGNTGELFF. The CDR3 coding sequence is TGTGCCAGCAGTTACGCCAGGGGGAACACCGGGGAGCTGTTTTTT.

The chain carries TRBV7-9 and TRBJ2-5, with D possibly being TRBD2 (6 bases). V lost 5 bases and J 2 bases, leaving 18 bases between the germline ends. CDR1 and CDR2 (germline): SEHNR, FQNEAQ (reference sequence). The length of the CDR3 is 16 residues. This CDR3 reads CASSPPGVAEQETQYF. The CDR3 nucleotides read TGTGCCAGCAGCCCCCCGGGGGTAGCGGAACAAGAGACCCAGTACTTC.

CDR3: CASSDPRQGKGYTF. The CDR3 DNA follows: TGTGCCAGCAGTGACCCCCGACAGGGAAAAGGCTACACCTTC. The gene calls are TRBV2 and TRBJ1-2, with 7 bases lining up with TRBD1. CDR3 length: 14 residues. CDR1 SNHLY and CDR2 FYNNEI come from the germline V gene. Unmatched junction bases numbered 9, after V lost 3 bases and J lost 8 bases.

The J gene is TRBJ1-6, the V gene TRBV5-1; D is possibly TRBD1 (5 bases). Germline assignment: CDR1 SGHRS and CDR2 YFSETQ. The V and J ends lost 0 bases and 7 bases respectively, with 11 bases between them. The CDR3 consists of 15 residues. The CDR3 here is CASSLADSRNSPLHF. Written as DNA, the CDR3 is TGCGCCAGCAGCTTGGCCGACAGTCGAAATTCACCCCTCCACTTT.

V gene TRBV6-6 combines with J gene TRBJ2-6, with D possibly matching TRBD1 (6 bases). This CDR3 contains 19 residues. Germline V gives CDR1 MNHNY, CDR2 SVGAGI (reference sequence). V was trimmed by 6 bases and J by 3 bases, leaving 24 bases between them. The CDR3 reads CASSFRPTGRKGGANVLTF. CDR3 DNA sequence: TGTGCCAGCAGCTTTCGTCCCACAGGGCGGAAGGGTGGGGCCAACGTCCTGACTTTC.

This chain joins TRBV19 and TRBJ1-1; a weak D match, TRBD1 (6 bases). The germline CDR1 and CDR2 sequences are LNHDA and SQIVND (reference sequence). V was cut by 6 bases and J by 5 bases, with 16 bases left in between. The CDR3 spans 14 residues. The DNA for the CDR3 is TGTGCCAGTAGAACACCCGGGACATTTACTGAAGCTTTCTTT. It is translated as CASRTPGTFTEAFF.

This chain connects TRBV19 to TRBJ2-1; 7 positions agree with TRBD1. The V segment lost 4 bases and the J segment 5 bases; nucleotides outside the gene matches: 8. CDR3 length: 15 residues. The V gene's germline CDR1 is LNHDA and CDR2 SQIVND (reference sequence). Here the CDR3 DNA reads TGTGCCAGTAGTACTATACAGGGGTGGGACAATGAGCAGTTCTTC. Translation: CASSTIQGWDNEQFF.

The rearrangement uses TRBV19 and TRBJ2-7; 10 bases map to TRBD2. With 4 bases clipped from V and 6 bases from J, the junction kept 9 bases outside the gene matches. CDR3 size: 15 residues. CDR1 and CDR2 from the germline V gene are LNHDA and SQIVND (reference sequence). The CDR3 bases are TGTGCCAGTAGTACCCAGCTAGCGGGGGTTGGCGAGCAGTACTTC. Translation gives CASSTQLAGVGEQYF.

The chain carries TRBV7-2 and TRBJ1-5; no firm D call. Germline CDR1 reads SGHTA; CDR2 reads FQGNSA. The CDR3 covers 13 residues. V was trimmed by 3 bases and J by 2 bases, leaving 5 bases between them. The DNA for the CDR3 is TGTGCCAGCAGCTTGAGCGGCAATCAGCCCCAGCATTTT. This codes for CASSLSGNQPQHF.

A single count supports this clone. The chain carries TRBV30 and TRBJ2-4; 11 nucleotides match TRBD2. The CDR3 covers 14 residues. Germline CDR1 GTSNPN, CDR2 SVGIG (reference sequence). The V segment lost 2 bases and the J segment 8 bases; nucleotides outside the gene matches: 5. DNA of the CDR3: TGTGCCTGGAGTCTAGCGGGAGGCCCGGACATTCAGTACTTC. Its translation is CAWSLAGGPDIQYF. Looking up the rest from reference TRBV30 and TRBJ2-4 gives the full variable domain: SQTIHQWPATLVQPVGSPLSLECTVEGTSNPNLYWYRQAAGRGLQLLFYSVGIGQISSEVPQNLSASRPQDRQFILSSKKLLLSDSGFYLCAWSLAGGPDIQYFGAGTRLSVL.

CDR3 protein: CASSLLSGPNEQYF. Written as DNA, the CDR3 is TGTGCCAGCAGCTTGCTCAGCGGACCGAACGAGCAGTACTTC. The chain joins TRBV5-4 to TRBJ2-7, with D possibly TRBD2 on 5 matching bases. This CDR3 spans 14 amino acids. V lost 1 base, J lost 5 bases, and 13 bases lay in between. Germline V gene data show CDR1 as SGHNT and CDR2 as YYREEE (reference sequence).